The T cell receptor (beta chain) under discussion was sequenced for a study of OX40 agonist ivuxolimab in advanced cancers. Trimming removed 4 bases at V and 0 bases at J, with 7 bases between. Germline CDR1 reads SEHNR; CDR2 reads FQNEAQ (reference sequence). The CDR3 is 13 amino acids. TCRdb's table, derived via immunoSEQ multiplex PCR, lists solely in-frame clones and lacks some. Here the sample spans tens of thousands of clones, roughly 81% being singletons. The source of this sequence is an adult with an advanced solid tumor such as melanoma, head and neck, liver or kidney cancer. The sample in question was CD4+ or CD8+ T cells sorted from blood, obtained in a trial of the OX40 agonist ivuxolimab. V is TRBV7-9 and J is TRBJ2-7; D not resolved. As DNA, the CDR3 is TGTGCCAGCAGCTCGAGGACCTCCTACGAGCAGTACTTC. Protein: CASSSRTSYEQYF.